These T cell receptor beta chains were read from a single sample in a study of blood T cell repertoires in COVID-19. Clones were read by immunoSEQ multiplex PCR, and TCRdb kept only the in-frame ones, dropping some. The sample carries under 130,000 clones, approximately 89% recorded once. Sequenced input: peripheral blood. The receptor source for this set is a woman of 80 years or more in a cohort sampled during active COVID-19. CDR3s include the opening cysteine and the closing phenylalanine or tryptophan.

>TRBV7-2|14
CASSFSTSTDTQYF
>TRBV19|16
CARDGPPGGPRNEQFF
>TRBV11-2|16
CASSLSQTGNTGELFF
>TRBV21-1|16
CASSLKQGSTLNEQFF
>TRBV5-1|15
CASSLSGLEGETQYF
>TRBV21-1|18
CASSTGLAGAKTNYEQYF
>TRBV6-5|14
CASRSTGSNQPQHF
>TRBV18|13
CASSPPGLAGEYF
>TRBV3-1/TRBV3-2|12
CASSQDVYEQYF
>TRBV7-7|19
CASSLGRDRGPSYNSPLHF
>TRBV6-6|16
CASSYLGPRGYNEQFF
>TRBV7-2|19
CASSSPLAGGSKGTDTQYF
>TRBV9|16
CASSVSGAEWGSGYTF
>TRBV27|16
CASSLEWTGFSHEQYF
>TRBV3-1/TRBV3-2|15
CASSQPGTVVGGYTF
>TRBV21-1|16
CASSKWREGAETEAFF
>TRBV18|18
CASSPIIGQGKEKSPLHF
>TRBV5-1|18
CASSLPSGGSGNSYEQYF
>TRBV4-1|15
CASSQAESGKETQYF
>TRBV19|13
CASTMDLYSPLHF
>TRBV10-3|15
CAISAVGHENTEAFF
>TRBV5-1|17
CASSLTPGLAGLNEQFF
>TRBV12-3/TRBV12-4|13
CASSLTRRNTIYF
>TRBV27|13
CASSPTGVYGYTF